These T cell receptor beta chains were read from a single sample in a study of blood T cell repertoires in COVID-19. Profiled with immunoSEQ multiplex PCR; TCRdb holds only in-frame clones, not every one. Of 100,000 or so clones listed, 75% to 95% are singletons. The sample consisted of peripheral blood. The source of these receptors is a woman in her 50s in a cohort sampled during active COVID-19. The CDR3 runs from the conserved cysteine through the conserved F or W. The D gene is left open where the match is weak. Clone size is stated in some rows and not others, as once, few, many or a class when expanded.

abundance: NA
d_gene: NA
v_gene: TRBV10-1
j_gene: TRBJ1-3
CDR3aa: CASSQNSGNTIYF
CDR3nt: TGCGCCAGCAGCCAGAACTCTGGAAACACCATATATTTT

abundance: NA
d_gene: NA
v_gene: TRBV5-1
j_gene: TRBJ2-1
CDR3aa: CASSTRTGPNEQFF
CDR3nt: TGCGCCAGCAGCACCCGAACAGGGCCCAATGAGCAGTTCTTC

abundance: NA
d_gene: NA
v_gene: TRBV29-1
j_gene: TRBJ1-2
CDR3aa: CSVGQGYGYTF
CDR3nt: TGCAGCGTTGGCCAGGGGTATGGCTACACCTTC

abundance: NA
d_gene: TRBD1
v_gene: TRBV28
j_gene: TRBJ1-2
CDR3aa: CASSSGQGNYGYTF
CDR3nt: TGTGCCAGCAGTTCGGGACAGGGTAACTATGGCTACACCTTC

abundance: NA
d_gene: NA
v_gene: TRBV11-2
j_gene: TRBJ2-5
CDR3aa: CASSLVPTGSSQETQYF
CDR3nt: TGTGCCAGCAGCTTAGTCCCTACAGGGAGTAGTCAAGAGACCCAGTACTTC

abundance: once
d_gene: TRBD1
v_gene: TRBV18
j_gene: TRBJ1-1
CDR3aa: CASSPRDRGLPSTTEAFF
CDR3nt: TGTGCCAGCTCACCACGAGACAGGGGGCTCCCCTCGACCACTGAAGCTTTCTTT

abundance: NA
d_gene: NA
v_gene: TRBV30
j_gene: TRBJ1-2
CDR3aa: CALRPRVNSNYGYTF
CDR3nt: TGTGCCCTTCGGCCGCGGGTGAACTCTAACTATGGCTACACCTTC

abundance: NA
d_gene: NA
v_gene: TRBV28
j_gene: TRBJ1-5
CDR3aa: CASRGRGAPGQPQHF
CDR3nt: TGTGCCAGCAGGGGGAGGGGGGCGCCTGGTCAGCCCCAGCATTTT

abundance: NA
d_gene: NA
v_gene: TRBV2
j_gene: TRBJ2-7
CDR3aa: CASSDITLESSYEQYF
CDR3nt: TGTGCCAGCAGTGATATAACACTAGAGAGCTCCTACGAGCAGTACTTC

abundance: NA
d_gene: TRBD1
v_gene: TRBV3-1/TRBV3-2
j_gene: TRBJ1-4
CDR3aa: CASSQDQGAGEKLFF
CDR3nt: TGTGCCAGCAGCCAAGATCAGGGGGCCGGCGAAAAACTGTTTTTT

abundance: once
d_gene: TRBD1
v_gene: TRBV2
j_gene: TRBJ1-6
CDR3aa: CASRAQGASNSPLHF
CDR3nt: TGTGCCAGCAGAGCTCAGGGGGCAAGTAATTCACCCCTCCACTTT

abundance: NA
d_gene: TRBD2
v_gene: TRBV28
j_gene: TRBJ2-3
CDR3aa: CASSLGLAGGTDTQYF
CDR3nt: TGTGCCAGCAGTTTAGGATTAGCGGGGGGCACAGATACGCAGTATTTT

abundance: once
d_gene: TRBD2
v_gene: TRBV10-3
j_gene: TRBJ2-5
CDR3aa: CATRGLAGPQETQYF
CDR3nt: TGTGCCACCAGAGGACTAGCGGGGCCCCAAGAGACCCAGTACTTC

abundance: NA
d_gene: TRBD1
v_gene: TRBV24-1
j_gene: TRBJ2-1
CDR3aa: CATSDFPGGASYNEQFF
CDR3nt: TGTGCCACCAGTGATTTCCCAGGGGGCGCGTCCTACAATGAGCAGTTCTTC

abundance: NA
d_gene: TRBD1
v_gene: TRBV9
j_gene: TRBJ2-2
CDR3aa: CASSVGQGIWELFF
CDR3nt: TGTGCCAGCAGCGTGGGACAGGGTATATGGGAGCTGTTTTTT

abundance: NA
d_gene: NA
v_gene: TRBV7-2
j_gene: TRBJ2-3
CDR3aa: CASSLAFGTGQDTQYF
CDR3nt: TGTGCCAGCAGCTTAGCGTTTGGGACTGGGCAAGATACGCAGTATTTT

abundance: few
d_gene: TRBD1
v_gene: TRBV7-3
j_gene: TRBJ1-4
CDR3aa: CASSPQGANEKLFF
CDR3nt: TGTGCCAGCAGCCCCCAGGGGGCTAATGAAAAACTGTTTTTT

abundance: once
d_gene: NA
v_gene: TRBV6-5
j_gene: TRBJ2-5
CDR3aa: CASRGYGEETQYF
CDR3nt: TGTGCCAGCAGGGGATACGGGGAAGAGACCCAGTACTTC

abundance: NA
d_gene: NA
v_gene: TRBV27
j_gene: TRBJ2-1
CDR3aa: CASLAPGAQAYNEQFF
CDR3nt: TGTGCCAGTCTTGCTCCAGGGGCCCAAGCCTACAATGAGCAGTTCTTC

abundance: NA
d_gene: NA
v_gene: TRBV28
j_gene: TRBJ1-1
CDR3aa: CASLLLTEAFF
CDR3nt: TGTGCCAGCCTTCTACTGACTGAAGCTTTCTTT

abundance: NA
d_gene: TRBD1
v_gene: TRBV7-2
j_gene: TRBJ1-4
CDR3aa: CASSPAIQGGDEKLFF
CDR3nt: TGTGCCAGCAGCCCGGCAATACAGGGGGGGGATGAAAAACTGTTTTTT

abundance: NA
d_gene: TRBD1
v_gene: TRBV28
j_gene: TRBJ2-7
CDR3aa: CASSPPGQGTYEQYF
CDR3nt: TGTGCCAGCAGTCCCCCGGGACAGGGAACCTACGAGCAGTACTTC